The present entry profiles one TCR beta chain with its context. Sequencing was performed with immunoSEQ multiplex PCR; in TCRdb, only in-frame clones are kept and a portion is missing. In the table there are 110,000 to 150,000 clones, around four fifths of which are singletons. This entry belongs to a study of blood T cell repertoires in COVID-19. The V and J ends lost 1 base and 6 bases, in that order; junction bases with no gene match: 18. Germline CDR1 and CDR2: SNHLY and FYNNEI. This CDR3 comprises 19 residues. The sequenced sample was PBMCs or T cells enriched from blood (not recorded which). The origin of this receptor is a middle-aged woman who had recovered from COVID-19. V and J are TRBV2 and TRBJ2-1; 7 bases fit TRBD2. CDR3 sequence: CASSEGPRSTSLYRNEQFF. CDR3 DNA sequence: TGTGCCAGCAGTGAAGGGCCCCGCTCGACTAGCCTATACCGCAATGAGCAGTTCTTC.